The clone carrying this TCR beta chain was counted at least ten times. The sample originates from a study of T cells after yellow fever vaccination. TCRdb re-derived calls from the 5' RACE reads in MiXCR, one entry per CDR3 protein. The sample yields over 110,000 distinct CDR3 sequences, roughly 8% seen once. The TCR comes from a young man who received the YFV17D yellow fever vaccine. The input for sequencing was CD4+ T cells sorted from PBMCs, taken 5 days after the yellow fever booster vaccination.

CDR3 sequence (DNA): TGCAGCGGAGGGCAAGATACGCAGTATTTT. Translation gives CSGGQDTQYF. The chain links TRBV29-1 to TRBJ2-3, with D maybe TRBD2 (5 bases). CDR1 and CDR2 (germline): SQVTM, ANQGSEA. This CDR3 contains 10 residues. The V end was cut by 7 bases, the J end by 5 bases, with 7 bases between.